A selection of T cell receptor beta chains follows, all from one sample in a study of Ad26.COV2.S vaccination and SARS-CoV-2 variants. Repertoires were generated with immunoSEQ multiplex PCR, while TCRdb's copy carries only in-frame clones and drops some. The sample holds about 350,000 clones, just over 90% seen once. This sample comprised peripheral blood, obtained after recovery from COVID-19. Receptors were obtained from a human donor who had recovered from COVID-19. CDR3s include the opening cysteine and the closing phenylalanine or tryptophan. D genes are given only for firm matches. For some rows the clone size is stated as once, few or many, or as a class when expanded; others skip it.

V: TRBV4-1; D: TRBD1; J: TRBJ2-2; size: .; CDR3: CASSPGQGLVGELFF; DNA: TGCGCCAGCAGCCCCGGACAGGGTTTGGTCGGGGAGCTGTTTTTT
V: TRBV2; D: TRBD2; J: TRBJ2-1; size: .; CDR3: CASSWTSGANEQFF; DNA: TGTGCCAGCAGCTGGACTAGCGGGGCCAATGAGCAGTTCTTC
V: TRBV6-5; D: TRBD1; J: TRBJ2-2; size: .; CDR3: CASSYGTGAGELFF; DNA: TGTGCCAGCAGTTACGGGACAGGGGCTGGGGAGCTGTTTTTT
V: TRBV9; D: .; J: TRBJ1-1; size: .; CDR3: CASRPTPGMNTEAFF; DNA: TGTGCCAGCAGACCCACCCCGGGCATGAACACTGAAGCTTTCTTT
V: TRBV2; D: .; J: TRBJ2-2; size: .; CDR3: CASSVSWGQSTGELFF; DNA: TGTGCCAGCAGTGTTTCGTGGGGCCAATCCACCGGGGAGCTGTTTTTT
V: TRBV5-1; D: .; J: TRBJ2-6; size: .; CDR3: CASLGSGANVLTF; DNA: TGCGCCAGCTTGGGTTCTGGGGCCAACGTCCTGACTTTC
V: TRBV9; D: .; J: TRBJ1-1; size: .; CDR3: CASSVGRNTEAFF; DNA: TGTGCCAGCAGCGTCGGCAGAAACACTGAAGCTTTCTTT
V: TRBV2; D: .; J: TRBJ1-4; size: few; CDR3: CASRDGFNEKLFF; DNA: TGTGCCAGTCGGGACGGTTTTAATGAAAAACTGTTTTTT
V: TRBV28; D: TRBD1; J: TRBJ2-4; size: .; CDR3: CASSPPGQGAKNIQYF; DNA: TGTGCCAGCAGTCCACCGGGACAGGGAGCCAAAAACATTCAGTACTTC
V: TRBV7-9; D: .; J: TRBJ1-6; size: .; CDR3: CASSLLPGVNSPLHF; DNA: TGTGCCAGCAGCTTACTTCCGGGTGTCAATTCACCCCTCCACTTT
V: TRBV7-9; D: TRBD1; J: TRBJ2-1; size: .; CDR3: CASSPLDPGQGYEQFF; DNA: TGTGCCAGCAGCCCCCTTGACCCAGGACAGGGCTATGAGCAGTTCTTC
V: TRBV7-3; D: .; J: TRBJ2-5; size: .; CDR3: CASSLLGPTETQYF; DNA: TGTGCCAGCAGCTTATTAGGACCGACGGAGACCCAGTACTTC
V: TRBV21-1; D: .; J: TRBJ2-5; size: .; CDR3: CATRAGQKETQYF; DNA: TGTGCCACAAGGGCGGGACAGAAAGAGACCCAGTACTTC
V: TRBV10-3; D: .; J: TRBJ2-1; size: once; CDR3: CAIRGAEHNEQFF; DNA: TGTGCCATCAGGGGGGCAGAACACAATGAGCAGTTCTTC
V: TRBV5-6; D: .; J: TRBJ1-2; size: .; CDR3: CASSRRGIFGYTF; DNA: TGTGCCAGCAGTCGGAGGGGAATATTTGGCTACACCTTC
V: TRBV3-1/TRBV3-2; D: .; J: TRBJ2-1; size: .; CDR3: CASSQDLPGVSYNEQFF; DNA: TGTGCCAGCAGCCAAGATCTCCCGGGGGTCTCCTACAATGAGCAGTTCTTC
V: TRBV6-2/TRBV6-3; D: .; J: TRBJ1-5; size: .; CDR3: CASSPPFSQPQHF; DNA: TGTGCCAGCAGTCCCCCGTTCTCTCAGCCCCAGCATTTT
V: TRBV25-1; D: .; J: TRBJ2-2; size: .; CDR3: CATKEDRNTGELFF; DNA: TGTGCCACCAAGGAAGACAGGAACACCGGGGAGCTGTTTTTT
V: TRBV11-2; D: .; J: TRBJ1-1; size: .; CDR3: CASSLGQGYLAFF; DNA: TGTGCCAGCAGCTTAGGGCAGGGATACTTAGCTTTCTTT
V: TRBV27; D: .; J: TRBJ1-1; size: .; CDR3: CASSPGPNTEAFF; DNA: TGTGCCAGCAGTCCGGGCCCGAACACTGAAGCTTTCTTT
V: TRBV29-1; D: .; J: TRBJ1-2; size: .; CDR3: CSVEGAHNNYGYTF; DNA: TGCAGCGTAGAGGGTGCACATAACAACTATGGCTACACCTTC
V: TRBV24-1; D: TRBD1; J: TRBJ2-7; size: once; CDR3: CATSGYGQAPYEQYF; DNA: TGTGCCACCAGTGGATACGGACAGGCCCCCTACGAGCAGTACTTC
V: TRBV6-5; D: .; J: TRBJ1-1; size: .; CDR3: CASSWTAGEAFF; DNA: TGTGCCAGCAGTTGGACGGCTGGAGAAGCTTTCTTT
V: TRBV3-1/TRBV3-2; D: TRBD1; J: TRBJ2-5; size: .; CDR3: CASSLGTGLHGETQYF; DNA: TGTGCCAGCAGCCTCGGGACAGGGCTGCATGGGGAGACCCAGTACTTC
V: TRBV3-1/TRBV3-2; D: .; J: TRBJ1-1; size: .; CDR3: CASSPQGSTSAGTEAFF; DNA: TGTGCCAGCAGCCCCCAAGGGTCAACTTCGGCGGGCACTGAAGCTTTCTTT
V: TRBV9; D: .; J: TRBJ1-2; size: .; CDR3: CASSVVYANYGYTF; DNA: TGTGCCAGCAGCGTAGTCTATGCTAACTATGGCTACACCTTC
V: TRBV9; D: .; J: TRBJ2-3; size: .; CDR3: CASSRDLSTDTQYF; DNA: TGTGCCAGCAGCCGGGACCTCTCCACAGATACGCAGTATTTT
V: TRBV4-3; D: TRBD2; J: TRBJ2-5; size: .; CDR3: CASLRGGQSEETQYF; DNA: TGCGCCAGCTTGCGGGGGGGGCAATCTGAAGAGACCCAGTACTTC
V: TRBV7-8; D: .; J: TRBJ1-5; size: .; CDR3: CASSLTQGPNQPQHF; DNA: TGTGCCAGCAGCTTAACCCAGGGGCCCAATCAGCCCCAGCATTTT
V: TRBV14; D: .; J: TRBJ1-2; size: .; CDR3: CASSQDGGRTVHGGYTF; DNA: TGTGCCAGCAGCCAAGATGGGGGAAGGACCGTCCATGGTGGCTACACCTTC
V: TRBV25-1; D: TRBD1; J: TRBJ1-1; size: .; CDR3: CASRPQGARVTEAFF; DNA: TGTGCCAGCAGACCGCAGGGGGCGCGGGTCACTGAAGCTTTCTTT
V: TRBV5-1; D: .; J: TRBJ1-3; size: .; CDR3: CASSLTGSSGNTIYF; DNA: TGCGCCAGCAGCTTGACAGGGAGCTCTGGAAACACCATATATTTT
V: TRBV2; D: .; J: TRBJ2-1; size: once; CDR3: CASSEIASYNEQFF; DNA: TGTGCCAGCAGTGAAATAGCGTCGTACAATGAGCAGTTCTTC
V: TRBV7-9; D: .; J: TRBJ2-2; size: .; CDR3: CASSLWDSISGELFF; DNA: TGTGCCAGCAGCTTATGGGACTCGATCTCCGGGGAGCTGTTTTTT
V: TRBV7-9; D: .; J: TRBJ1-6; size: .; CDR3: CASSSGLGRPFSPLHF; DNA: TGTGCCAGCAGCTCGGGACTGGGGAGGCCCTTTTCACCCCTCCACTTT
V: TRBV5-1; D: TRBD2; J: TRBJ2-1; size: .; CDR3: CASSLTSGGASYNEQFF; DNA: TGCGCCAGCAGCTTGACTAGCGGGGGGGCCTCCTACAATGAGCAGTTCTTC
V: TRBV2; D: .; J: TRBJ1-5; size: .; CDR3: CASRSWQNSNQPQHF; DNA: TGTGCCAGCAGATCGTGGCAGAATAGCAATCAGCCCCAGCATTTT
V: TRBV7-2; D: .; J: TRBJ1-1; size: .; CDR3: CASSLAPGLRTEAFF; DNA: TGTGCCAGCAGCCTAGCCCCAGGGTTGCGCACTGAAGCTTTCTTT
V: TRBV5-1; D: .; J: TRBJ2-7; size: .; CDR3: CASRAQGNPSYEQYF; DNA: TGCGCCAGCAGGGCTCAGGGAAACCCATCCTACGAGCAGTACTTC
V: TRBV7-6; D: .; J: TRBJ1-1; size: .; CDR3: CASSYTAVGGAEAFF; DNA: TGTGCCAGCAGCTACACGGCGGTGGGCGGGGCTGAAGCTTTCTTT
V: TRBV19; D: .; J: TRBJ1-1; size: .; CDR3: CASKEGLNTEAFF; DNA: TGTGCCAGTAAGGAAGGTTTAAACACTGAAGCTTTCTTT
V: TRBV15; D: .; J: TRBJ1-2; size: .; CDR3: CATSRDQTALNGYTF; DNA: TGTGCCACCAGCAGAGATCAGACGGCCTTGAATGGCTACACCTTC
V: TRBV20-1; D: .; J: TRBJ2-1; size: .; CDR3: CSAKDRDEQFF; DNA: TGCAGTGCCAAGGACCGGGATGAGCAGTTCTTC